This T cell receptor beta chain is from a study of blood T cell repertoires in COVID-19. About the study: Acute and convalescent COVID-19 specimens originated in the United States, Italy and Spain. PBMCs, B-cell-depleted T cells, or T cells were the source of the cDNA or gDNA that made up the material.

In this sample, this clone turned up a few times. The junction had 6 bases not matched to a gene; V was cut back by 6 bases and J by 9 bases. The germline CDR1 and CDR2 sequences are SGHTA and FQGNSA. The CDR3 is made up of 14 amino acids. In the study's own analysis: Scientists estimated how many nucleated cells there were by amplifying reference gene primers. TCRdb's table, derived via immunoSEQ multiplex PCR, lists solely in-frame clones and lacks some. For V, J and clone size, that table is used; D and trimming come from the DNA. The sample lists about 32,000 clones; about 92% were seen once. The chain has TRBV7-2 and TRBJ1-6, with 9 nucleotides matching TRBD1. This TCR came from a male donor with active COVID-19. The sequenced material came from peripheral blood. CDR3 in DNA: TGTGCCAGCAGACAGGGGGCCTACCCTTCACCCCTCCACTTT. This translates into CASRQGAYPSPLHF.